Listed below are T cell receptor beta chains from one sample, sequenced in a study of blood T cell repertoires in COVID-19. Libraries were prepared by immunoSEQ multiplex PCR; TCRdb keeps only in-frame clonotypes and omits some of them. The sample lists about 87,000 clones, about 85% seen once, with 3% in the top ten. The source material was peripheral blood. The source of these receptors is a woman aged 80 or over with COVID-19, enrolled during active disease. Each CDR3 is given with its conserved first and last residue. D genes are given only for firm matches. Size values are once, few and many counts, or a class for expanded clones, and some rows have none.

>.|TRBJ2-7|TRBV23-1|TRBD1
TGCGCCAGCAGTTGGGACAGGACATGCGAGCAGTACTTC
CASSWDRTCEQYF
>.|TRBJ2-7|TRBV28|.
TGTGCCAGCGGTGAGCCGTTCTCCTACGAGCAGTACTTC
CASGEPFSYEQYF
>.|TRBJ2-7|TRBV11-2|TRBD2
TGTGCCAGCAGCAAGAGGTGGCTAGCGGGGGAATACGAGCAGTACTTC
CASSKRWLAGEYEQYF
>.|TRBJ1-3|TRBV6-5|TRBD1
TGTGCCAGCAGTTACTCGGGGACAGACTCTGGAAACACCATATATTTT
CASSYSGTDSGNTIYF
>.|TRBJ1-2|TRBV10-3|TRBD1
TGTGCCATCAGAAGAACCGGGACAGGCAAGATCTATGGCTACACCTTC
CAIRRTGTGKIYGYTF
>.|TRBJ2-7|TRBV5-1|TRBD2
TGCGCCAGCAGCTTCGGAGCGGGAGCGGAAGAGCAGTACTTC
CASSFGAGAEEQYF
>.|TRBJ2-5|TRBV19|.
TGTGCCAGTAGTTCCAGGGGTCGTGAGACCCAGTACTTC
CASSSRGRETQYF
>.|TRBJ2-5|TRBV5-1|TRBD2
TGCGCCAGCAGCTTCGGCACTAGCGGGAGGTGGGAGACCCAGTACTTC
CASSFGTSGRWETQYF
>.|TRBJ1-6|TRBV7-8|.
TGTGCCAGCAGCTTGACAGATTGGGGTTCACCCCTCCACTTT
CASSLTDWGSPLHF
>few|TRBJ1-5|TRBV5-1|.
TGCGCCAGCAGCTTAGGGGGTCCCGGTCAGCCCCAGCATTTT
CASSLGGPGQPQHF
>.|TRBJ1-2|TRBV10-3|TRBD1
TGTGCCATCAGTGAGTCGAGGGGGCGAGGGTTGGTCTACACCTTC
CAISESRGRGLVYTF
>.|TRBJ1-2|TRBV14|.
TGTGCCAGCAGCGGGATCAGGGCCGGCGAGAACTATGGCTACACCTTC
CASSGIRAGENYGYTF
>.|TRBJ1-4|TRBV28|.
TGTGCCAGCAGGGAGAGAGCAACTAATGAAAAACTGTTTTTT
CASRERATNEKLFF
>.|TRBJ2-2|TRBV5-1|.
TGCGCCAGCAGCGACGGGACTTTTAACACCGGGGAGCTGTTTTTT
CASSDGTFNTGELFF
>.|TRBJ1-1|TRBV7-9|.
TGTGCCAGCAGCTTGCAGGGAGGGGTCACTGAAGCTTTCTTT
CASSLQGGVTEAFF
>.|TRBJ1-6|TRBV28|.
TGTGCCAGCAGCAAAGCCGCGGGGGCAAGCTCCTATAATTCACCCCTCCACTTT
CASSKAAGASSYNSPLHF
>.|TRBJ2-5|TRBV7-8|.
TGTGCCAGCAGACGTTGGGGGGGCGAGTCGGGTGAGACCCAGTACTTC
CASRRWGGESGETQYF
>once|TRBJ1-6|TRBV10-3|.
TGTGCCATCAGGATTACAGAGGGTAAAAATTCACCCCTCCACTTT
CAIRITEGKNSPLHF
>.|TRBJ2-1|TRBV28|TRBD1
TGTGCCGGAGGGACAGGGGTCACGGATGAGCAGTTCTTC
CAGGTGVTDEQFF
>.|TRBJ1-5|TRBV28|.
TGTGCCAGCAGTTTAGTACAGGGTGGGTCCCCCCAGCATTTT
CASSLVQGGSPQHF
>.|TRBJ2-7|TRBV2|TRBD1
TGTGCCAGCAGCGTCGACAGGGGTATATACGAGCAGTACTTC
CASSVDRGIYEQYF
>.|TRBJ2-7|TRBV15|TRBD2
TGTGCCACCAGCAGAGGATCTAGCGGGACTTACGAGCAGTACTTC
CATSRGSSGTYEQYF
>.|TRBJ2-1|TRBV9|TRBD2
TGTGCCAGCAGCGTAGCGGATAGCGGGGGGGCGGGGGCCTACAATGAGCAGTTCTTC
CASSVADSGGAGAYNEQFF
>.|TRBJ1-2|TRBV10-3|.
TGTGCCATCAGTGCGACGGGAGAGAACTATGGCTACACCTTC
CAISATGENYGYTF
>.|TRBJ2-7|TRBV2|TRBD2
TGTGCCAGCAGTGCTGCGGGAGGGAAGCAGTACTTC
CASSAAGGKQYF
>.|TRBJ2-1|TRBV7-3|.
TGTGCCAGCAGCCCGCTCCCACAGGGGAGGAATGAGCAGTTCTTC
CASSPLPQGRNEQFF
>.|TRBJ2-2|TRBV7-2|.
TGTGCCAGCAGCTTAGAACAGGGAGCGAACACCGGGGAGCTGTTTTTT
CASSLEQGANTGELFF
>.|TRBJ1-1|TRBV5-4|.
TGTGCCAGCAGCTTGGATCTTACTGAAGCTTTCTTT
CASSLDLTEAFF
>few|TRBJ2-2|TRBV21-1|.
TGTGCCAGCAGCCAAGCGACTACTAGCGGTAGGACCGGGGAGCTGTTTTTT
CASSQATTSGRTGELFF
>.|TRBJ2-7|TRBV6-5|.
TGTGCCAGCAGACGCGGGACAGACTACGAGCAGTACTTC
CASRRGTDYEQYF
>.|TRBJ2-5|TRBV7-9|.
TGTGCCAGCAGCCCAGAGGGCCCCCGGGGAACCCAGTACTTC
CASSPEGPRGTQYF